This T cell receptor (beta chain) appears in the sequencing data of a study of T-cell memory formation after mild COVID-19. The length of the CDR3 is 16 residues. The V end lost 5 bases, the J end lost 3 bases, and 16 bases lay between the germline ends. CDR1 and CDR2 from the germline V gene are SEHNR and FQNEAQ (reference sequence). TCRdb redid the calling of the 5' RACE reads with MiXCR, one entry per CDR3 protein. The sample carries approximately 400,000 distinct CDR3 sequences, 18% recorded once. The sample comprised PBMCs or a T cell subset sorted from them (not recorded which). The gene calls are TRBV7-9 and TRBJ1-4; tentative D call: TRBD1 (6 bases). The receptor comes from a man aged 18 to 35 who had mild COVID-19 (a few samples of this study predate the infection). Cell type and time point are not known. The CDR3, as DNA: TGTGCCAGCAGCCTGTTGACACAGGGCGCTAATGAAAAACTGTTTTTT. Its translation is CASSLLTQGANEKLFF.